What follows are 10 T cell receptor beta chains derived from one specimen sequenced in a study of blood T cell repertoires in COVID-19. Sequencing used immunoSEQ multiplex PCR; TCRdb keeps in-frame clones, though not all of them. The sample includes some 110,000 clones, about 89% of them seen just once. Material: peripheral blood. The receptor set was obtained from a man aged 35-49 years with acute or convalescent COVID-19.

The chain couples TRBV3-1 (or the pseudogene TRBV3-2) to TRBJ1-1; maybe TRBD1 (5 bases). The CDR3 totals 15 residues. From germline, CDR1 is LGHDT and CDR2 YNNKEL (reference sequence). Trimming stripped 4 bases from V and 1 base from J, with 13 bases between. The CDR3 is CASSPPGLTNTEAFF. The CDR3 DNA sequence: TGTGCCAGCAGCCCACCGGGACTCACGAACACTGAAGCTTTCTTT.

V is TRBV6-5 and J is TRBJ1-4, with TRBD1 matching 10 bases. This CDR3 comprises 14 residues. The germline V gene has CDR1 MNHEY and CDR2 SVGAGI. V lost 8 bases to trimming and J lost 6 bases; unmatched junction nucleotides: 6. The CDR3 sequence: CASHSTGGDEKLFF. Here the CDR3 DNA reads TGTGCCAGCCATTCGACAGGGGGCGATGAAAAACTGTTTTTT.

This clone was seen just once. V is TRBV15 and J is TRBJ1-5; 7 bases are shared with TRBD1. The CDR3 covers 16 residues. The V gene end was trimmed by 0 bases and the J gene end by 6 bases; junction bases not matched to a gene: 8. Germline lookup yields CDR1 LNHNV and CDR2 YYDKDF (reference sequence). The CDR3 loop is CATSRDTGQNAQPQHF. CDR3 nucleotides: TGTGCCACCAGCAGAGATACGGGACAGAATGCTCAGCCCCAGCATTTT. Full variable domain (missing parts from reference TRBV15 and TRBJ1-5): DAMVIQNPRYQVTQFGKPVTLSCSQTLNHNVMYWYQQKSSQAPKLLFHYYDKDFNNEADTPDNFQSRRPNTSFCFLDIRSPGLGDTAMYLCATSRDTGQNAQPQHFGDGTRLSIL.

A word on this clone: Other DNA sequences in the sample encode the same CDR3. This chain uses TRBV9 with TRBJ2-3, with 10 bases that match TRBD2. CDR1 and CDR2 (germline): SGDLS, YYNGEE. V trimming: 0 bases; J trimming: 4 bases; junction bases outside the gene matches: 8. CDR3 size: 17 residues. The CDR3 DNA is TGTGCCAGCAGCGTAGATCCCAGCGGGGGGGCGGCAGATACGCAGTATTTT. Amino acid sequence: CASSVDPSGGAADTQYF. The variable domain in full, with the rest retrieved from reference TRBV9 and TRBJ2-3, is DSGVTQTPKHLITATGQRVTLRCSPRSGDLSVYWYQQSLDQGLQFLIQYYNGEERAKGNILERFSAQQFPDLHSELNLSSLELGDSALYFCASSVDPSGGAADTQYFGPGTRLTVL.

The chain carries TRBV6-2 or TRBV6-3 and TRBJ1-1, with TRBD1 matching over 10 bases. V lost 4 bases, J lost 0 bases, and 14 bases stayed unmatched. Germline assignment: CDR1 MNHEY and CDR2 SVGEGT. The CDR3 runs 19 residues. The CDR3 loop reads CASSWQSGTGVVVNTEAFF. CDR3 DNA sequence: TGTGCCAGCAGTTGGCAGTCCGGGACAGGGGTCGTGGTGAACACTGAAGCTTTCTTT.

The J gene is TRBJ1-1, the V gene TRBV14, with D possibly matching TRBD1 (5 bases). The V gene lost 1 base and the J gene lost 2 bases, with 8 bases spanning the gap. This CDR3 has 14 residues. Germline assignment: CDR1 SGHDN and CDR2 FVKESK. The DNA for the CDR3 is TGTGCCAGCAGCCAAGGCGGGGGTAACACTGAAGCTTTCTTT. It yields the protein CASSQGGGNTEAFF.

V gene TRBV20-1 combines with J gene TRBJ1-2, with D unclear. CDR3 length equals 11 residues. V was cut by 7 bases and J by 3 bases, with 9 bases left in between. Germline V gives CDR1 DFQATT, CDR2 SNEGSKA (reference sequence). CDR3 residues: CSGRSDYGYTF. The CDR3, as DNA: TGCAGTGGGAGGAGTGACTATGGCTACACCTTC.

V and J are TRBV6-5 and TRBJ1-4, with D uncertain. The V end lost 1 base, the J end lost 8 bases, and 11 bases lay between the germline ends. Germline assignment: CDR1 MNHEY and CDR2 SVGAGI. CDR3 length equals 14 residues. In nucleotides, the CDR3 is TGTGCCAGCAGTTACTGGCCGAACACAGAAAAACTGTTTTTT. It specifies CASSYWPNTEKLFF.

The CDR3 DNA follows: TGTGCCAGCAGCCAGACGGGCCCACAGGGACAGAGGGCTGGAGCTTTCTTT. It codes for CASSQTGPQGQRAGAFF. The chain is built from TRBV7-9 and TRBJ1-1, with 7 bases identical to TRBD1. The CDR3 consists of 17 residues. Germline V gene sequence: CDR1 SEHNR, CDR2 FQNEAQ (reference sequence). V dropped 5 bases and J dropped 10; count of bases not matched to a gene: 22.

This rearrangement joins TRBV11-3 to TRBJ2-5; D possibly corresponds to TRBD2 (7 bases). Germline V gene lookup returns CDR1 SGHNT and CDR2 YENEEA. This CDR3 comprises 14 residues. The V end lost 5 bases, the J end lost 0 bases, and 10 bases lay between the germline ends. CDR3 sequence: CASSRGDNQETQYF. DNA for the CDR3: TGTGCCAGCAGCCGGGGGGACAACCAAGAGACCCAGTACTTC. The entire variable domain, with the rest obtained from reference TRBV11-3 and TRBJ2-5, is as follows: EAGVVQSPRYKIIEKKQPVAFWCNPISGHNTLYWYLQNLGQGPELLIRYENEEAVDDSQLPKDRFSAERLKGVDSTLKIQPAELGDSAVYLCASSRGDNQETQYFGPGTRLLVL.